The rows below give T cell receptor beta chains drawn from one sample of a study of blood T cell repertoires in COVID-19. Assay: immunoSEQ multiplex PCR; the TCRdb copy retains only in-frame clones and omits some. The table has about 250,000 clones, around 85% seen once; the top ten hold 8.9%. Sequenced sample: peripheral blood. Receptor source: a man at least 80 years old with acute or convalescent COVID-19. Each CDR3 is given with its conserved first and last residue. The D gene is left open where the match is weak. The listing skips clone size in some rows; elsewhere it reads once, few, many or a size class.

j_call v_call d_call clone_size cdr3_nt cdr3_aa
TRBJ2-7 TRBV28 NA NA TGTGCCAGCAGTCCGCCCAAAGGGGGCTCCTACGAGCAGTACTTC CASSPPKGGSYEQYF
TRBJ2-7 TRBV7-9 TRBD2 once TGTGCCAGCAGCTTAATGTGGGGCAGGGAGGGCGAGCAGTACTTC CASSLMWGREGEQYF
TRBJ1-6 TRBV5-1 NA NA TGCGCCAGCAGCTTTGACGGGTCCTATAATTCACCCCTCCACTTT CASSFDGSYNSPLHF
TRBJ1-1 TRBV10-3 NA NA TGTGCCATCAGTGAGAGGGGAACGAACACTGAAGCTTTCTTT CAISERGTNTEAFF
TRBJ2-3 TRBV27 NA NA TGTGCCAGCAGTTCAGGACGTTTAGGGGGCACAGATACGCAGTATTTT CASSSGRLGGTDTQYF
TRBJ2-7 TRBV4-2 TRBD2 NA TGTGCCAGCAGCCAAGATCCCGGACTAGCGGGAGGGCCGAGGGAGCAGTACTTC CASSQDPGLAGGPREQYF
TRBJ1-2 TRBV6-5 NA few TGTGCCAGCACCCTGGGGGGGAACTATGGCTACACCTTC CASTLGGNYGYTF
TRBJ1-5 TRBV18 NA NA TGTGCCAGCTCACCAGGGAGGGGCGCTCAGCCCCAGCATTTT CASSPGRGAQPQHF
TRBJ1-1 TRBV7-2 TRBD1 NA TGTGCCAGCAGCTTGGGACAGCTGAACACTGAAGCTTTCTTT CASSLGQLNTEAFF
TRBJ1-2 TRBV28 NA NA TGTGCCAGCAGTTTACAGGGCTATGGCTACACCTTC CASSLQGYGYTF